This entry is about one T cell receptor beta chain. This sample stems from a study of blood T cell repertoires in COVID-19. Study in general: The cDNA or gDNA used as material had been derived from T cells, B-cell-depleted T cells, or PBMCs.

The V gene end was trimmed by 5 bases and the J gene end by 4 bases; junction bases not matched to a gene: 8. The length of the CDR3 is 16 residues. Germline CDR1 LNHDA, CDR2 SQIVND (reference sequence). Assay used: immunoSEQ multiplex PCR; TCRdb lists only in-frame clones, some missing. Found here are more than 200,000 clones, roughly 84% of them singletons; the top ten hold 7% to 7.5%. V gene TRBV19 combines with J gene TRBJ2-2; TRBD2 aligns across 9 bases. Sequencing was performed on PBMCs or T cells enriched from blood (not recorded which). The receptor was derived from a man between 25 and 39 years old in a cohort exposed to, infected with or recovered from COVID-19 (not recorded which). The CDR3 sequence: CASSLLAGAVTGELFF. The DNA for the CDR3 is TGTGCCAGTAGTTTATTAGCGGGAGCGGTCACCGGGGAGCTGTTTTTT.